This TCR beta chain stems from a study of monozygotic twins with inflammatory bowel disease. Study-level findings and limits: Limited statistical power may explain no repertoire similarity difference between concordant and discordant twins. Especially with disease activity, IBD patients had fewer clonotypes in common with others than healthy twins did.

Germline assignment: CDR1 SGHVS and CDR2 FQNEAQ. The CDR3 consists of 15 residues. As concerns this clonotype: Its antigen is currently unknown.

TCR libraries were prepared from roughly 3,300 ng total RNA each. A template switching step added UMIs, each with a 6-nucleotide sample barcode. Using the 5' RACE reads, TCRdb records one entry per CDR3 protein without DNA. The sample's table shows roughly 330,000 distinct CDR3 sequences. Sequenced sample: blood. The sequence was collected from a human donor with ulcerative colitis or Crohn's disease, or a healthy co-twin of an affected twin (not recorded which). This chain uses TRBV7-8 with TRBJ2-1; TCRdb gives TRBD2 as the D gene, but with no DNA this cannot be confirmed. The chain's CDR3 is CASSLAGGLYNEQFF. Complete variable domain (other parts from reference TRBV7-8 and TRBJ2-1): GAGVSQSPRYKVAKRGQDVALRCDPISGHVSLFWYQQALGQGPEFLTYFQNEAQLDKSGLPSDRFFAERPEGSVSTLKIQRTQQEDSAVYLCASSLAGGLYNEQFFGPGTRLTVL.